Below are 6 T cell receptor beta chains sequenced from a single sample in a study of human T cells and chemical hapten exposure. From the RACE reads, TCRdb called clonotypes with MiXCR, one entry per CDR3 protein. The data show approximately 34,000 distinct CDR3 sequences, 5.5% seen once. Time point given: healthy volunteer bleed at 6 weeks. Blood, whole and unfractionated, served as the source for total RNA extraction. Sequenced input: whole blood. The receptors were gathered from a human donor in good health. Some clones in this sample may be carry-over from other donors' samples.

In this sample, this clonotype turned up many times. The rearrangement uses TRBV24-1 and TRBJ2-5, with 10 nucleotides matching TRBD1. Trimming cost V 2 bases and J 6 bases; bases outside gene matches: 5. The CDR3 consists of 15 residues. Germline CDR1 and CDR2: KGHDR and SFDVKD. This CDR3 is CATSDSTGGLKTQYF. The CDR3 nucleotides read TGTGCCACCAGTGATTCGACAGGGGGCTTGAAGACCCAGTACTTC.

This clonotype was observed many times. The V call is TRBV2, the J call TRBJ2-3; D unresolved. This CDR3 spans 12 amino acids. V lost 5 bases to trimming and J lost 4 bases, with 7 bases between them. CDR1 SNHLY and CDR2 FYNNEI come from the germline V gene. The CDR3 nucleotides are TGTGCCAGCAGTCTGGCTCCAGATACGCAGTATTTT. Protein: CASSLAPDTQYF.

Many counts were recorded for this clonotype. V gene TRBV10-3 combines with J gene TRBJ2-3; possible D gene TRBD1, 5 bases. Germline V gene sequence: CDR1 ENHRY, CDR2 SYGVKD. This CDR3 is 13 amino acids long. The germline V and J ends were trimmed by 8 bases and 4 bases, with 13 bases remaining between them. In nucleotides, the CDR3 is TGTGCCATCGCGCTAGAAGGGGCAGATACGCAGTATTTT. It specifies CAIALEGADTQYF.

Many counts were recorded for this clonotype. V usage is TRBV27 and J usage is TRBJ2-7; D remains ambiguous. The CDR3 is 14 amino acids. CDR1 and CDR2 from the germline V gene are MNHEY and SMNVEV (reference sequence). With 2 bases removed from V and 2 bases from J, the gap between germline ends came to 10 bases. The CDR3 DNA reads as TGTGCCAGCAGTTTACGGGCCAGCACCTACGAGCAGTACTTC. Its protein product is CASSLRASTYEQYF.

This clonotype appeared a few times. The V and J genes are TRBV6-5 and TRBJ1-1; the D is unclear. Per germline, CDR1 MNHEY and CDR2 SVGAGI. Trimming removed 0 bases at V and 6 bases at J, with 11 bases between. This CDR3 region has 14 residues. CDR3 sequence: CASSYSIGGPEAFF. The CDR3 coding sequence is TGTGCCAGCAGTTACTCGATTGGCGGTCCTGAAGCTTTCTTT.

This clonotype was detected ten times or more. The rearrangement joins TRBV10-1 to TRBJ1-5; D is ambiguous. V was clipped by 0 bases and J by 6 bases, with 6 bases between them. The germline V gene encodes CDR1 WNHNN and CDR2 SYGVQD (reference sequence). The length of the CDR3 is 13 residues. The CDR3 DNA reads as TGCGCCAGCAGTGAGTCGGGGATTCAGCCCCAGCATTTT. Residues: CASSESGIQPQHF.